This T cell receptor beta chain was sequenced during a study of blood T cell repertoires in COVID-19. Profiling relied on immunoSEQ multiplex PCR, and the TCRdb table lists in-frame clones only, not all of them. The sample has roughly 150,000 clones, less than 90% seen once; the top ten hold more than 2%. V was cut by 4 bases and J by 0 bases, with 6 bases left in between. The CDR3 consists of 13 residues. Germline V gene data show CDR1 as SEHNR and CDR2 as FQNEAQ (reference sequence). The clonotype was recovered from a woman in her seventies with acute or convalescent COVID-19. The specimen was peripheral blood. The chain couples TRBV7-9 to TRBJ1-1; D remains unclear. The CDR3 protein is CASSSTLNTEAFF. As DNA, the CDR3 is TGTGCCAGCAGCTCGACACTGAACACTGAAGCTTTCTTT.